The sequence of this T cell receptor beta chain was determined in a study of CD8 T cells in Susac syndrome. TCR beta sequencing covered blood CD8+ and CD4+ T cells. Stable or active relapsing-remitting multiple sclerosis, untreated and meeting revised McDonald criteria, defined the controls. Isolation of CD8+ and CD4+ T cells was performed negatively, whereas enrichment of TEMRA cells was done by FACS. Random-hexamer reverse transcription was applied to about 0.45 to 1 ug RNA. Multiplex PCR with immunoSEQ amplified the TCR beta CDR3 across 54 Vbeta and 13 Jbeta. TCRdb itself ran the immunoSEQ multiplex PCR reads through MiXCR, one entry per CDR3 protein. In the table there are about 210,000 distinct CDR3 sequences, over 90% of which are singletons. The CDR3 runs 13 residues. The germline gives CDR1 MNHEY, CDR2 SVGAGI. V trimming: 7 bases; J trimming: 9 bases; junction bases outside the gene matches: 6.

This TCR derives from a human donor with multiple sclerosis. V and J are TRBV6-5 and TRBJ1-6; TRBD1 aligns across 7 bases. The sequencing sample was made of CD4+ T cells from PBMCs. CDR3 region: CASNRGLGSPLHF. The CDR3 DNA sequence: TGTGCCAGCAACAGGGGATTGGGTTCACCCCTCCACTTT.